The source of this T cell receptor beta chain is a study of control samples from healthy donors and cancer patients. CDR1 SGHAT and CDR2 FQNNGV come from the germline V gene. Trimming cost V 3 bases and J 1 base; bases outside gene matches: 6. This CDR3 comprises 16 residues. Sequencing was performed with immunoSEQ multiplex PCR; in TCRdb, only in-frame clones are kept and a portion is missing. Of around 170,000 clones in the sample, around 87% are singletons; the top ten hold around 1.4%. The TCR sequence derives from a woman aged 45-60 years in good health. Sequencing was carried out using blood. The rearrangement uses TRBV11-2 and TRBJ2-7; 10 bases align to TRBD2. In DNA form, the CDR3 reads TGTGCCAGCAGCTTCCCGAGCGGGAGGGGATCCTACGAGCAGTACTTC. Encoded protein: CASSFPSGRGSYEQYF. The complete variable domain, with remaining parts taken from reference TRBV11-2 and TRBJ2-7, reads EAGVAQSPRYKIIEKRQSVAFWCNPISGHATLYWYQQILGQGPKLLIQFQNNGVVDDSQLPKDRFSAERLKGVDSTLKIQPAKLEDSAVYLCASSFPSGRGSYEQYFGPGTRLTVT.